This T cell receptor beta chain comes out of a study of OX40 agonist ivuxolimab in advanced cancers. On this clone: Its antigen is still unknown.

TCRdb keeps only in-frame clones here, not all; method: immunoSEQ multiplex PCR. The table lists around 44,000 clones, approximately 89% of them singletons. The length of the CDR3 is 15 residues. The V and J ends lost 2 bases and 1 base, in that order; junction bases with no gene match: 5. Germline CDR1 SGDLS, CDR2 YYNGEE. General observations from the study: Relative to CD4+ cells, CD8+ T cells on average had more expanded clones.

This chain links TRBV9 with TRBJ1-1, with 7 positions matching TRBD1. Here the sequenced sample was CD4+ or CD8+ T cells sorted from blood, taken in a trial of the OX40 agonist ivuxolimab. The receptor's source is an adult with an advanced solid tumor such as melanoma, head and neck, liver or kidney cancer. The CDR3 here is CASSVTTGRNTEAFF. As DNA, the CDR3 is TGTGCCAGCAGCGTTACGACAGGGCGGAACACTGAAGCTTTCTTT.